Below, 17 T cell receptor beta chains from the same sample are listed, as sequenced in a study of cytomegalovirus exposure and HLA in healthy donors. TCRdb keeps only in-frame clones here, not all; method: immunoSEQ multiplex PCR. The sample yields about 120,000 clones, more than 95% seen once. Input material: PBMCs. Receptor source: a man younger than 30 in good health and CMV-seronegative.

The J gene is TRBJ2-1, the V gene TRBV5-6; 10 nucleotides agree with TRBD1. This CDR3 is built from 12 residues. V trimming: 4 bases; J trimming: 15 bases; junction bases outside the gene matches: 7. The germline gives CDR1 SGHDT, CDR2 YYEEEE. The CDR3 bases are TGTGCCAGCAGCGACGGGACAGGGGATAGGTTCTTC. It encodes CASSDGTGDRFF.

The chain has TRBV9 and TRBJ2-6; no reliable D call. This CDR3 spans 17 amino acids. Looked up from germline, CDR1 is SGDLS and CDR2 is YYNGEE. V was trimmed by 5 bases and J by 3 bases, leaving 18 bases between them. CDR3 DNA sequence: TGTGCCAGCAGTCCCCCCGGCCTTCGGAGTGGGGCCAACGTCCTGACTTTC. It is translated as CASSPPGLRSGANVLTF.

The DNA of the CDR3 is TGTGCCAGCAGCTCCGGACAGGTTAGGAGCTACACCTTC. Translating gives CASSSGQVRSYTF. The chain uses TRBV7-2 and TRBJ1-2, with TRBD1 matching 7 bases. V lost 4 bases and J lost 9; bases outside the gene matches: 8. The V gene's germline CDR1 is SGHTA and CDR2 FQGNSA. This CDR3 has 13 amino acids.

The chain carries TRBV7-2 and TRBJ2-7, with 9 bases fitting TRBD2. Germline values: CDR1 SGHTA, CDR2 FQGNSA. The CDR3 runs 14 residues. V was pared by 1 base and J by 7 bases, with 5 bases of the junction left unmatched. CDR3 sequence reads: CASSLVQLAGEQYF. The CDR3 bases are TGTGCCAGCAGCTTAGTCCAGCTAGCGGGAGAGCAGTACTTC.

V and J are TRBV5-1 and TRBJ1-1; D uncertain. Germline CDR1 SGHRS, CDR2 YFSETQ. V lost 2 bases and J lost 3, with 11 bases in between. The CDR3 has 14 amino acids. Here the CDR3 reads CASSFAPGDTEAFF. CDR3 nucleotide sequence: TGCGCCAGCAGCTTTGCTCCGGGAGACACTGAAGCTTTCTTT.

The V gene is TRBV9, the J gene TRBJ1-1, with TRBD1 as a possible D gene (5 bases). V lost 0 bases and J 1 base, leaving 13 bases between the germline ends. This CDR3 comprises 16 residues. Germline CDR1 reads SGDLS; CDR2 reads YYNGEE. CDR3 loop: CASSVELKTENTEAFF. The CDR3 bases are TGTGCCAGCAGCGTAGAACTTAAGACAGAGAACACTGAAGCTTTCTTT. Together with reference TRBV9 and TRBJ1-1, the CDR3 gives the full variable domain: DSGVTQTPKHLITATGQRVTLRCSPRSGDLSVYWYQQSLDQGLQFLIQYYNGEERAKGNILERFSAQQFPDLHSELNLSSLELGDSALYFCASSVELKTENTEAFFGQGTRLTVV.

CDR3 protein: CASSPTSGPYNEQFF. The DNA of the CDR3 is TGTGCCAGCAGTCCCACTAGCGGCCCCTACAATGAGCAGTTCTTC. The chain has TRBV6-5 and TRBJ2-1, with 8 bases lining up with TRBD2. The CDR3 covers 15 residues. Per the germline V gene, CDR1 is MNHEY and CDR2 is SVGAGI. Losses at the gene ends were 5 bases for V and 2 bases for J; bases not matched to a gene: 5.

The V call is TRBV30, the J call TRBJ2-6; D unresolved. This CDR3 has 14 residues. Germline V lookup: CDR1 GTSNPN, CDR2 SVGIG (reference sequence). The germline V and J ends were trimmed by 2 bases and 0 bases, with 5 bases remaining between them. CDR3 in DNA: TGTGCCTGGAGTTTCAACTCTGGGGCCAACGTCCTGACTTTC. It specifies CAWSFNSGANVLTF.

The gene calls are TRBV28 and TRBJ2-7, with a tentative D call TRBD1 (6 bases). CDR3 size: 13 residues. From germline, CDR1 is MDHEN and CDR2 SYDVKM. V was pared by 6 bases and J by 2 bases, with 11 bases between. The CDR3 DNA is TGTGCCAGCAGCGCAGCAGGGGCCTACGAGCAGTACTTC. It codes for CASSAAGAYEQYF.

The chain couples TRBV7-9 to TRBJ1-1; a weak D match, TRBD1 (5 bases). CDR3 length: 13 residues. Trimming pared 8 bases from V and 11 bases from J, leaving 21 bases between. Germline CDR1 reads SEHNR; CDR2 reads FQNEAQ (reference sequence). CDR3 residues: CASGSLLGAMAFF. The CDR3 nucleotides read TGTGCCAGCGGGTCCCTTCTTGGGGCAATGGCTTTCTTT.

V gene TRBV7-3 combines with J gene TRBJ2-7, with 9 bases matching TRBD2. Germline CDR1 SGHTA, CDR2 FQGTGA. Trimming at V came to 3 bases and at J to 0 bases, leaving 3 bases not matched to a gene. This CDR3 spans 15 amino acids. CDR3 in amino acids: CASSLAGGTSYEQYF. DNA for the CDR3: TGTGCCAGCAGCTTGGCGGGAGGGACCTCCTACGAGCAGTACTTC.

CDR3 amino acids: CASSLERIRNNEQFF. CDR3 coding DNA: TGTGCCAGTAGTCTCGAGAGGATTCGGAACAATGAGCAGTTCTTC. The rearrangement joins TRBV19 to TRBJ2-1; D not resolved. The V end lost 5 bases, the J end lost 5 bases, and 16 bases lay between the germline ends. Germline CDR1 LNHDA, CDR2 SQIVND (reference sequence). CDR3 length: 15 amino acids.

The chain joins TRBV14 to TRBJ2-3; D remains ambiguous. The germline V gene encodes CDR1 SGHDN and CDR2 FVKESK. This CDR3 spans 16 amino acids. The V and J ends lost 3 bases and 0 bases respectively, with 13 bases between them. CDR3 bases: TGTGCCAGCAGCCAGCGGCCCGCCTTTAGCACAGATACGCAGTATTTT. The encoded protein is CASSQRPAFSTDTQYF.

The chain recombines TRBV28 with TRBJ1-4; possibly TRBD1 for D (6 bases). Trimming removed 9 bases at V and 6 bases at J, with 17 bases between. Germline V gives CDR1 MDHEN, CDR2 SYDVKM. The CDR3 extends over 14 amino acids. The CDR3 region has the DNA TGTGCCAGTGGGACACCCCCTCTGGATGAAAAACTGTTTTTT. Its protein product is CASGTPPLDEKLFF.

The chain uses TRBV2 and TRBJ2-1, with 9 bases identical to TRBD2. After removal of 9 bases from V and 7 bases from J, the junction contained 7 bases not matched to a gene. CDR3 length: 13 residues. Germline assignment: CDR1 SNHLY and CDR2 FYNNEI. CDR3 region: CASLPGLANEQFF. CDR3 DNA: TGTGCCAGTTTACCGGGACTAGCAAATGAGCAGTTCTTC.

V is TRBV14 and J is TRBJ2-7; 7 nucleotides agree with TRBD1. This CDR3 has 17 residues. V shed 1 base and J 1 base; nucleotides not matched to a gene: 10. Germline CDR1 reads SGHDN; CDR2 reads FVKESK. CDR3 sequence (DNA): TGTGCCAGCAGCCAAGTCACCGGGACAGACGGGTCCTACGAGCAGTACTTC. Residues: CASSQVTGTDGSYEQYF.

The chain combines TRBV5-5 with TRBJ2-1; tentatively, D is TRBD2 (6 bases). Germline V gene data show CDR1 as SGHKS and CDR2 as YYEKEE (reference sequence). The CDR3 has 13 residues. V was trimmed by 4 bases and J by 4 bases, leaving 9 bases between them. CDR3 in amino acids: CASSGGLYNEQFF. In nucleotides, the CDR3 is TGTGCCAGCAGCGGGGGACTGTACAATGAGCAGTTCTTC.